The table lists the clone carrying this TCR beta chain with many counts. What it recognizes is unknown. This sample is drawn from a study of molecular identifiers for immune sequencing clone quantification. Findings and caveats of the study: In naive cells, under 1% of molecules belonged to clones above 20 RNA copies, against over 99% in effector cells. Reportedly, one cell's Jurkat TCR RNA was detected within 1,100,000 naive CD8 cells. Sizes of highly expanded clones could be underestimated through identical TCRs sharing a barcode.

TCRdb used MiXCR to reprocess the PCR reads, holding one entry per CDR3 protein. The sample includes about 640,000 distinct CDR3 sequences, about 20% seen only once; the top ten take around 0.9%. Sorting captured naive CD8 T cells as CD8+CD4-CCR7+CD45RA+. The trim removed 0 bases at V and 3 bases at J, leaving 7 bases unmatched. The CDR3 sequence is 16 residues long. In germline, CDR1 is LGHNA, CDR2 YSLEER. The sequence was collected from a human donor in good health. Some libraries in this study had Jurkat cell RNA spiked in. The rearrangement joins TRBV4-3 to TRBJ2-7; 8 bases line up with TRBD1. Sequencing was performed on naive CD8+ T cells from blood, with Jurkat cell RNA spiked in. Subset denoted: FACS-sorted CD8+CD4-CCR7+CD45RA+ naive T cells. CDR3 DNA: TGCGCCAGCAGCCAAGATCGTTCCGGACAGGGCTACGAGCAGTACTTC. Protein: CASSQDRSGQGYEQYF.